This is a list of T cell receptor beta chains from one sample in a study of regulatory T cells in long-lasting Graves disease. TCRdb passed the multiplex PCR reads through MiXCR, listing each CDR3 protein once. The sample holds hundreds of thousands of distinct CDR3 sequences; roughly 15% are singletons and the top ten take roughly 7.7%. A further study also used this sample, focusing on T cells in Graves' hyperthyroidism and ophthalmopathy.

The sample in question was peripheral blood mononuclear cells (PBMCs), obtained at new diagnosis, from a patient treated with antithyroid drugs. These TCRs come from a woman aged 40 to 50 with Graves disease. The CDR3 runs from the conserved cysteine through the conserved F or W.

cdr3_aa: CASSLEGTLPYEQYF; v_call: TRBV7-2; j_call: TRBJ2-7
cdr3_aa: CASSQPERELETQYF; v_call: TRBV5-1; j_call: TRBJ2-5
cdr3_aa: CASSPAAGTGDLGPQHF; v_call: TRBV28; j_call: TRBJ1-5
cdr3_aa: CAWKGQGTYEQYF; v_call: TRBV30; j_call: TRBJ2-7
cdr3_aa: CASSAGTSSEQYF; v_call: TRBV2; j_call: TRBJ2-7
cdr3_aa: CASSERPRHVAETQYF; v_call: TRBV3-1; j_call: TRBJ2-5
cdr3_aa: CSLSPTSGGNNEQFF; v_call: TRBV20-1; j_call: TRBJ2-1
cdr3_aa: CATLRGGPGYTEAFF; v_call: TRBV10-3; j_call: TRBJ1-1
cdr3_aa: CASGVRGNEQFF; v_call: TRBV9; j_call: TRBJ2-1
cdr3_aa: CASGTGNNSPLHF; v_call: TRBV2; j_call: TRBJ1-6
cdr3_aa: CASSTSGSPTDTQYF; v_call: TRBV12-3/TRBV12-4; j_call: TRBJ2-3
cdr3_aa: CATSRELGASLYNEQFF; v_call: TRBV15; j_call: TRBJ2-1
cdr3_aa: CAIRATGRPDTQYF; v_call: TRBV10-3; j_call: TRBJ2-3
cdr3_aa: CASSSGQVSYNEQFF; v_call: TRBV7-9; j_call: TRBJ2-1
cdr3_aa: CASSQEYVNEQYF; v_call: TRBV4-1; j_call: TRBJ2-7
cdr3_aa: CASRDRSYNEQFF; v_call: TRBV27; j_call: TRBJ2-1
cdr3_aa: CASSDGLTFYNEQFF; v_call: TRBV2; j_call: TRBJ2-1
cdr3_aa: CSVGGDVNTEAFF; v_call: TRBV29-1; j_call: TRBJ1-1
cdr3_aa: CASSQAGRTYDEQYF; v_call: TRBV4-1; j_call: TRBJ2-7
cdr3_aa: CASSRDRGEQYF; v_call: TRBV7-2; j_call: TRBJ2-7
cdr3_aa: CSFRGGREQNIQYF; v_call: TRBV29-1; j_call: TRBJ2-4
cdr3_aa: CAWSVKVETQYF; v_call: TRBV30; j_call: TRBJ2-5
cdr3_aa: CASSYLSDPEAFF; v_call: TRBV6-9; j_call: TRBJ1-1
cdr3_aa: CASSPAGVVGTDTQYF; v_call: TRBV5-4; j_call: TRBJ2-3
cdr3_aa: CASSPGLAAYEQYF; v_call: TRBV7-9; j_call: TRBJ2-7
cdr3_aa: CASSPYRGWDTEAFF; v_call: TRBV13; j_call: TRBJ1-1
cdr3_aa: CAISEGTSGTGELFF; v_call: TRBV10-3; j_call: TRBJ2-2
cdr3_aa: CASSFLGAEQYF; v_call: TRBV7-2; j_call: TRBJ2-7
cdr3_aa: CASISPGREGRETQYF; v_call: TRBV10-2; j_call: TRBJ2-5
cdr3_aa: CASSKQAGANNEQFF; v_call: TRBV5-5; j_call: .
cdr3_aa: CASSYSPGRGAGELFF; v_call: TRBV6-5; j_call: TRBJ2-2
cdr3_aa: CASSLKGGSPADTQYF; v_call: TRBV7-3; j_call: TRBJ2-3
cdr3_aa: CASSIGPGQAYNEQFF; v_call: TRBV19; j_call: TRBJ2-1
cdr3_aa: CATSRAGNTEAFF; v_call: TRBV10-3; j_call: TRBJ1-1
cdr3_aa: CASSLASGNVLQETQYF; v_call: TRBV5-1; j_call: TRBJ2-5
cdr3_aa: CASSRQNSPLHF; v_call: TRBV6-1; j_call: TRBJ1-6
cdr3_aa: CSAIRQQIRRAFGQETQYF; v_call: TRBV20-1; j_call: TRBJ2-5
cdr3_aa: CASSAPWGQETQYF; v_call: TRBV25-1; j_call: TRBJ2-5
cdr3_aa: CASSQNTAGGPNEQFF; v_call: TRBV3-1; j_call: .
cdr3_aa: CASSVQGLEETQYF; v_call: TRBV6-1; j_call: TRBJ2-5
cdr3_aa: CASSLGWQKETQYF; v_call: TRBV28; j_call: TRBJ2-5
cdr3_aa: CASSFGSVIGGYTF; v_call: TRBV7-8; j_call: TRBJ1-2
cdr3_aa: CASSLVAGRTYEQYF; v_call: TRBV7-6; j_call: TRBJ2-7
cdr3_aa: CSATLYPTSGRYDTQYF; v_call: TRBV20-1; j_call: TRBJ2-3
cdr3_aa: CASSSVGLAEGSNEQFF; v_call: TRBV7-2; j_call: TRBJ2-1
cdr3_aa: CASSLAAGQGAGELFF; v_call: TRBV7-6; j_call: TRBJ2-2
cdr3_aa: CASGRTSGRPYNEQFF; v_call: TRBV12-5; j_call: TRBJ2-1
cdr3_aa: CASSLRDMAEQYF; v_call: TRBV12-3/TRBV12-4; j_call: TRBJ2-7